The clone carrying this T cell receptor (beta chain) has at least ten counts. What it binds is not known. Time point described: pre-sensitization, week 0. Indicated treatment: therapeutic diphenylcyclopropenone sensitization with weekly scalp DPC. This record comes from a study of human T cells and chemical hapten exposure. On the study more broadly: The sensitizer, 2% DPC, was used on around 2 cm by around 2 cm of upper inner arm skin. Patients were mainly female, each with alopecia areata, totalis or universalis. TCR yields per sample varied mostly from small pooled library volume differences. Overall study findings and caveats: Healthy individuals' immune responses may differ from those of donors, who had alopecia.

TCRdb called the RACE reads again in MiXCR, with one record for every CDR3 protein. The sample gives under 300,000 distinct CDR3 sequences, just under 8% of which show up once; more than 1% is in the top ten. V dropped 1 base and J dropped 4 bases, with 8 bases sitting between them. The CDR3 loop spans 15 amino acids. This chain connects TRBV12-3 or TRBV12-4 to TRBJ1-6; maybe TRBD1 (5 bases). This material consisted of whole blood, taken in connection with sensitization to the hapten diphenylcyclopropenone (DPC). This receptor was identified in a young man with alopecia areata. Some clones in this sample may be carry-over from other donors' samples. The CDR3 sequence: CASSLEGLYNSPLHF. The CDR3 bases are TGTGCCAGCAGTTTAGAGGGACTTTATAATTCACCCCTCCACTTT.